This T cell receptor (beta chain) was observed in a study of CD8 T cells in ankylosing spondylitis. General study results and limits: In peripheral blood, disease-linked CD8+ clones occurred at relatively low frequencies. Matched ankylosing spondylitis synovial fluid reportedly showed significant enrichment of disease-linked clones. In the blood and synovial fluid of reactive arthritis, some motif variants had been previously reported.

This clonotype was observed at least ten times. Its antigen is as yet unknown. For TCR beta, libraries came from quantitative 5'-RACE with molecular barcodes. TCRdb redid the calling of the 5' RACE reads with MiXCR, one entry per CDR3 protein. The table shows 250,000 or so distinct CDR3 sequences, with 10% occurring only once. The source of this sequence is a male donor with ankylosing spondylitis or in good health (not recorded which). What was sequenced was blood, either unsorted or a sorted T cell fraction (not recorded which).

The CDR3 region is CSARAPGTPFPNEQFF. DNA for the CDR3: TGCAGTGCTAGAGCCCCCGGGACTCCGTTTCCCAATGAGCAGTTCTTC. The chain is built from TRBV20-1 and TRBJ2-1; perhaps TRBD2 as D (6 bases). The germline CDR1 and CDR2 sequences are DFQATT and SNEGSKA (reference sequence). The CDR3 runs to 16 residues. The ends were cut back, 1 base at V and 6 bases at J, with 19 bases in the middle.